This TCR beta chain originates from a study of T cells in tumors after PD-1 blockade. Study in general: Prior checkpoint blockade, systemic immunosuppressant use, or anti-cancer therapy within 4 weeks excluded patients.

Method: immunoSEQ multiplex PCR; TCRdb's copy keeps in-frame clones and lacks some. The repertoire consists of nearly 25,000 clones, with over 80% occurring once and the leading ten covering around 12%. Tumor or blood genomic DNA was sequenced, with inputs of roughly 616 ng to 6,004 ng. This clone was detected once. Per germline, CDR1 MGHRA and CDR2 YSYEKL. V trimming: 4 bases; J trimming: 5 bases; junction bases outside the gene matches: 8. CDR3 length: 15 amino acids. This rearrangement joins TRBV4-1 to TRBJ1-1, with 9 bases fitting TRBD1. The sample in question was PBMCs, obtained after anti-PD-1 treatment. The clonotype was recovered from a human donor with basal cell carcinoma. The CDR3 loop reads CASSLTQGARTEAFF. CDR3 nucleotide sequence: TGCGCCAGCAGCCTTACACAGGGGGCGAGGACTGAAGCTTTCTTT.